This TCR beta chain comes out of a study of T cell repertoires in cytomegalovirus infection. Whole-study context: HLA-C-restricted CMV epitopes, recently identified, and well-studied HLA-B-restricted ones were used by the study. CMV infection together with matching HLA type was indicated by public TCR beta signatures.

TCRdb re-analysed the reads in MiXCR, keeping a single row per CDR3 protein. The top ten clones hold about 18% of a sample with 640,000 or so distinct CDR3 sequences, around 35% of them seen once. This clonotype came up many times. The antigen is not known. Findings of the study overall: CMV-specific TCR beta clonotypes restricted by HLA-C dominated the ex vivo response.

The sequencing used cultured PBMCs, collected from culture after CMV antigen stimulation. The source is a human donor in good health (CMV status not recorded). Some clones in this sample may be carry-over from other donors' samples.

DNA of the CDR3: TGTGCCAGCAGCTTAGGGACTAGCGGGAGAAGCACAGATACGCAGTATTTT. Its protein is CASSLGTSGRSTDTQYF. The chain joins TRBV7-8 to TRBJ2-3; 13 bases map to TRBD2. Germline CDR1 is SGHVS and CDR2 is FQNEAQ. Unmatched junction bases numbered 1, after V lost 1 base and J lost 0 bases. CDR3 length equals 17 residues.